This T cell receptor beta chain was profiled in a study of T cell responses to AZD1222 COVID-19 vaccine. Study-level points and caveats: At baseline, just 6 or 7 AZD1222 recipients tested seropositive.

Per germline, CDR1 SGHTS and CDR2 YDEGEE. V dropped 1 base and J dropped 1 base, with 10 bases sitting between them. The CDR3 is 15 residues long. Clones were read by immunoSEQ multiplex PCR, and TCRdb kept only the in-frame ones, dropping some. The table records tens of thousands of clones, roughly 90% of them present only once. This clone showed up just once. Its antigen is as yet unknown. The chain carries TRBV5-8 and TRBJ2-3; D perhaps matches TRBD1 (6 bases). The source material was peripheral blood, sampled on day 0 of AZD1222 vaccination. The origin of this receptor is an adult in good health. CDR3 protein: CASSLKKGGTDTQYF. The CDR3 coding sequence is TGTGCCAGCAGCTTGAAGAAGGGGGGCACAGATACGCAGTATTTT.